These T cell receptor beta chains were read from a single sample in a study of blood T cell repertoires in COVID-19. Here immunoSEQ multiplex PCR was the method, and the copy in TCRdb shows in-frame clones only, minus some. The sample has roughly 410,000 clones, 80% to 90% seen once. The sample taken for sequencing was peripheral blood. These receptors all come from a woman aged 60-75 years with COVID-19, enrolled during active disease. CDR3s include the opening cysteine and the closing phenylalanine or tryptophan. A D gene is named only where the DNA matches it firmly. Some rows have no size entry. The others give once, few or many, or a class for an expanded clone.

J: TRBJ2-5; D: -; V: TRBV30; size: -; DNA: TGTGCCTGGAGGGCCCCGGGGGAGACCCAGTACTTC; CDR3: CAWRAPGETQYF
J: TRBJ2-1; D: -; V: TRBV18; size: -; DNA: TGTGCCAGCTCACTCGGAGGAGGCTCTCCCTACAATGAGCAGTTCTTC; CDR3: CASSLGGGSPYNEQFF
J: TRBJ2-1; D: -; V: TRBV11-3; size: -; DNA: TGTGCCAGCAGCTCCGGGGACATCTACAATGAGCAGTTCTTC; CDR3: CASSSGDIYNEQFF
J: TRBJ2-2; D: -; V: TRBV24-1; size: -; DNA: TGTGCCACCAGTGACCGTTCGCGGGGGCCCTTCTCGAACACCGGGGAGCTGTTTTTT; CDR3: CATSDRSRGPFSNTGELFF
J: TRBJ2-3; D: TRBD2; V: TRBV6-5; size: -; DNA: TGTGCCAGCAGTTCGGACGGCGGGGGGGCCACAGATACGCAGTATTTT; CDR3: CASSSDGGGATDTQYF
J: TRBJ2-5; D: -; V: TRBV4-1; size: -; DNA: TGCGCCAGCAGCCAAGTACAGGGCGGAGAGACCCAGTACTTC; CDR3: CASSQVQGGETQYF
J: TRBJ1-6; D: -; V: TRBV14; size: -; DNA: TGTGCCAGCAGCCAAGATCAAGTAGCACCCCTCCACTTT; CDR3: CASSQDQVAPLHF
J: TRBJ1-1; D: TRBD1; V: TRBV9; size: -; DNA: TGTGCCAGCAGCGTAGCTAGGGACAGCCCAAGGGGTACTGAAGCTTTCTTT; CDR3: CASSVARDSPRGTEAFF
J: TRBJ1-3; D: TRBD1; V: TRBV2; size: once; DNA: TGTGCCAGCGAGGACAGGGGTCGTACCTGGAGCTCTGGAAACACCATATATTTT; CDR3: CASEDRGRTWSSGNTIYF
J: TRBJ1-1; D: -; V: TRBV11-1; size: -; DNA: TGTGCCAGCAGCCCAAGCCCACACACTGAAGCTTTCTTT; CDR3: CASSPSPHTEAFF
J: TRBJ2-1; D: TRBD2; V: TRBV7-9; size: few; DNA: TGTGCCAGCAGCTTATCTCTAGCGGAGAACAATGAGCAGTTCTTC; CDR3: CASSLSLAENNEQFF
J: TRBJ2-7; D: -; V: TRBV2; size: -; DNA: TGTGCCAGCAGTGAACGGGGTTCGGGATACGAGCAGTACTTC; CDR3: CASSERGSGYEQYF
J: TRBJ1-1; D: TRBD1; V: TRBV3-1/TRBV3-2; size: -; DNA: TGTGCCAGCAGGCACTCCGGACAGGGGACTCGGAGGAACACTGAAGCTTTCTTT; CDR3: CASRHSGQGTRRNTEAFF
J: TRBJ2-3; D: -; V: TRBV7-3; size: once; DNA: TGTGCCAGCAGCTTACTCCCGACAGGCATAATAGATACGCAGTATTTT; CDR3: CASSLLPTGIIDTQYF
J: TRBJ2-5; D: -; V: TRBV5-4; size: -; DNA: TGTGCCAGCAGCAAGGACTACGGGGAGACCCAGTACTTC; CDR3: CASSKDYGETQYF
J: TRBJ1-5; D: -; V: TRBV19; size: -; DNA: TGTGCCAGTAGTATTGGAGGGGTGAGCAATCAGCCCCAGCATTTT; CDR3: CASSIGGVSNQPQHF
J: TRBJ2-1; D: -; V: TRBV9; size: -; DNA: TGTGCCAGCAGCGTAACGGGCTCCTACAATGAGCAGTTCTTC; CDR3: CASSVTGSYNEQFF
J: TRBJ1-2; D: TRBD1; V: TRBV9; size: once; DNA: TGTGCCAGCAGCCAAACAGGGGGCTATGGCTACACCTTC; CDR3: CASSQTGGYGYTF
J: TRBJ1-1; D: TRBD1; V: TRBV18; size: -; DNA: TGTGCCAGCTCACCACAGGGGGCTACCCCTGAAGCTTTCTTT; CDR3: CASSPQGATPEAFF
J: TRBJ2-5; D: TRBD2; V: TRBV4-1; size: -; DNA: TGCGCCAGCAGCCAGGGACTAGCGGGGGGGCCCGAGACCCAGTACTTC; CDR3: CASSQGLAGGPETQYF
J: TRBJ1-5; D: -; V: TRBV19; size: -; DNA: TGTGCCAGTACCGGGACACCGGGGTATCAGCCCCAGCATTTT; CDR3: CASTGTPGYQPQHF
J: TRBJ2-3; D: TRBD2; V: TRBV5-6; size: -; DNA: TGTGCCAGCAGCAGAACTAGCGGGGGGAGCACAGATACGCAGTATTTT; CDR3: CASSRTSGGSTDTQYF
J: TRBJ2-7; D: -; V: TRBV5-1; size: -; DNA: TGCGCCAGCAGCTTGGACCCGACAGTGCGCTACGAGCAGTACTTC; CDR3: CASSLDPTVRYEQYF
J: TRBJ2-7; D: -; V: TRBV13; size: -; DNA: TGTGCCAGCAGCTTAGGCTTGCGGTTATACGAGCAGTACTTC; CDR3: CASSLGLRLYEQYF
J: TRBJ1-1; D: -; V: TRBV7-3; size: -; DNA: TGTGCCAGCAGCTTAACGGGCCCGAACACTGAAGCTTTCTTT; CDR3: CASSLTGPNTEAFF
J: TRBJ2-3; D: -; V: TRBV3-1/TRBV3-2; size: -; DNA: TGTGCCAGCAGCCACGCAACCGCGGAGACGCAGTATTTT; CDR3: CASSHATAETQYF
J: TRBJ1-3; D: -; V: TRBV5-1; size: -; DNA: TGCGCCAGCAGAATCACCCCCTTTAGCTCTGGAAACACCATATATTTT; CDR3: CASRITPFSSGNTIYF
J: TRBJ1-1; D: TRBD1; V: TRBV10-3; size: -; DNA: TGTGCCATCAGCCCGGGACAGGGGAACACTGAAGCTTTCTTT; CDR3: CAISPGQGNTEAFF
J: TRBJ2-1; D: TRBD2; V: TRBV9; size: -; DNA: TGTGCCAGCAGCGCCGGCGGGGGGTCCTACAATGAGCAGTTCTTC; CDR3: CASSAGGGSYNEQFF
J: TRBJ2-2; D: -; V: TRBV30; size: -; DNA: TGTGCCTGGAGTCGAGGTTCGAACACCGGGGAGCTGTTTTTT; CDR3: CAWSRGSNTGELFF
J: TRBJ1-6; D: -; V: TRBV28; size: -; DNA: TGTGCCAGCAGTTTAAACCCCCTCGGGGAGGGGAGGTCCTCACCCCTCCACTTT; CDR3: CASSLNPLGEGRSSPLHF
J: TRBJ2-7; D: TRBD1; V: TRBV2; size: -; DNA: TGTGCCAGCAGCGGTTCAACCGGGACAGGTCCTTACTTC; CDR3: CASSGSTGTGPYF
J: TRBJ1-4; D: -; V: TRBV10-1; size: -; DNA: TGCGCCAGCAGCCCCGCTGGAGGGTCAGGGGAAAAACTGTTTTTT; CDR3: CASSPAGGSGEKLFF
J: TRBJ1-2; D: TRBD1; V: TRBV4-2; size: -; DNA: TGTGCCAGCAGCCCCGGGACAGGGGGGGACTATGGCTACACCTTC; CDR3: CASSPGTGGDYGYTF
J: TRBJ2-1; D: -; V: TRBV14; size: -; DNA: TGTGCCAGCAGCCAATTTGACAGCAACAATGAGCAGTTCTTC; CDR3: CASSQFDSNNEQFF
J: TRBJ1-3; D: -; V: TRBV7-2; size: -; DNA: TGTGCCAGCAGCGTCGGGACAACCGGAAACACCATATATTTT; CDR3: CASSVGTTGNTIYF
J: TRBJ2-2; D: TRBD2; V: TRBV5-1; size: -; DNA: TGCGCCAGCAGCTTGTCAGCGGGGGTCTTCAACACCGGGGAGCTGTTTTTT; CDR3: CASSLSAGVFNTGELFF
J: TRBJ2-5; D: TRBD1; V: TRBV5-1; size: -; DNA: TGCGCCAGCAGCTTGGGACAGGGCCAGGAGACCCAGTACTTC; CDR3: CASSLGQGQETQYF
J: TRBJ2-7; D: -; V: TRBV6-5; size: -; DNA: TGTGCCACCCTTTCACTCTACGAGCAGTACTTC; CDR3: CATLSLYEQYF
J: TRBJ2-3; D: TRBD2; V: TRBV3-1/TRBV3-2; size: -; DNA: TGTGCCAGCAGCCAAAGCCACTTGCGGGGGACCACAGATACGCAGTATTTT; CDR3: CASSQSHLRGTTDTQYF
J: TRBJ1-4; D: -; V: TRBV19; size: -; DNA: TGTGCCAGTAGTATAGTCAACAGGGAGAACGAAAAACTGTTTTTT; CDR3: CASSIVNRENEKLFF
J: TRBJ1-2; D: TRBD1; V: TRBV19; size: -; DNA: TGTGCCAGTAGTTTCGGGACAGGGAAGGTTGGCTATGGCTACACCTTC; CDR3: CASSFGTGKVGYGYTF
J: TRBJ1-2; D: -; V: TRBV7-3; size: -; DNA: TGTGCCAGCAGCGCCGATACTTTGGCGGGGTATGGCTACACCTTC; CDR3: CASSADTLAGYGYTF
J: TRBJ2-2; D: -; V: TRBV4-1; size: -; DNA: TGCGCCAGCAGCCAAGAGGGCAAGAACACCGGGGAGCTGTTTTTT; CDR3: CASSQEGKNTGELFF
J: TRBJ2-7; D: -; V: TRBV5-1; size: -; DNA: TGCGCCAGCAGCTTTACCGGTGAACAGGACGAGCAGTACTTC; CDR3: CASSFTGEQDEQYF
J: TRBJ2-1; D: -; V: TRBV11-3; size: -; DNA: TGTGCCAGCAGCTTAGCCGGGACAGAGGGAGGCAATGAGCAGTTCTTC; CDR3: CASSLAGTEGGNEQFF